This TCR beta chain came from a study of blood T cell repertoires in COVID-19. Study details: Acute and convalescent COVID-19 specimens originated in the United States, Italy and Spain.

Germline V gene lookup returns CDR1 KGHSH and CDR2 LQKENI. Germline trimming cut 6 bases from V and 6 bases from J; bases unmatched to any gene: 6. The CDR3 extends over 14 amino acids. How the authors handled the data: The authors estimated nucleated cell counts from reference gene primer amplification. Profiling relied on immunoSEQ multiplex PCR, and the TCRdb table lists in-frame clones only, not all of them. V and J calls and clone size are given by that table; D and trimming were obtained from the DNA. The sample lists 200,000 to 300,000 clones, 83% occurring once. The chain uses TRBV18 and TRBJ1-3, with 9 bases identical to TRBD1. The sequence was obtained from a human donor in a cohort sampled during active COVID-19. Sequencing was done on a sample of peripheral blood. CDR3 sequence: CASSRDRETNTIYF. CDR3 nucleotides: TGTGCCAGCTCGAGGGACAGGGAAACAAACACCATATATTTT.